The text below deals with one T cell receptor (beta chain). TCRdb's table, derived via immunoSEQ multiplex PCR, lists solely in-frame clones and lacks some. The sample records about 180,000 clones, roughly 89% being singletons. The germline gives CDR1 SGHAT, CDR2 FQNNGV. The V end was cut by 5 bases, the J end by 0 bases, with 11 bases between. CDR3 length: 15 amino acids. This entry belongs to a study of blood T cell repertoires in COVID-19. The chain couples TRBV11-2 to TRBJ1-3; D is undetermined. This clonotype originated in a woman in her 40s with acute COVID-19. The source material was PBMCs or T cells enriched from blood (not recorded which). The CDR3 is CASSPRTTSGNTIYF. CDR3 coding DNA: TGTGCCAGCAGCCCCCGGACTACCTCTGGAAACACCATATATTTT.